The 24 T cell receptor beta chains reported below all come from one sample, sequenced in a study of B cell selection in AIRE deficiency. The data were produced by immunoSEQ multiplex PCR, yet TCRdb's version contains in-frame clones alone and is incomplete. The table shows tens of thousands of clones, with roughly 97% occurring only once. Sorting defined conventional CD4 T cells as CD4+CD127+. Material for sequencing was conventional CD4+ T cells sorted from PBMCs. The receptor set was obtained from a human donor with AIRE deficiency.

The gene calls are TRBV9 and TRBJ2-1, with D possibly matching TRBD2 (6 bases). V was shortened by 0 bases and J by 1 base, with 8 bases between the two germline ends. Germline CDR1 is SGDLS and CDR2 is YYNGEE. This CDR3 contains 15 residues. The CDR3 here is CASSVAGGSYNEQFF. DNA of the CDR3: TGTGCCAGCAGCGTAGCTGGGGGGTCCTACAATGAGCAGTTCTTC.

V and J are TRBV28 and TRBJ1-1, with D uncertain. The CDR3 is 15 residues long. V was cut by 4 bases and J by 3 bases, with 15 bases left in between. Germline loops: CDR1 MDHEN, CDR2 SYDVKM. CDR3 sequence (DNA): TGTGCCAGCAGTTCCGGTGAGGTTCGGGACACTGAAGCTTTCTTT. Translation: CASSSGEVRDTEAFF.

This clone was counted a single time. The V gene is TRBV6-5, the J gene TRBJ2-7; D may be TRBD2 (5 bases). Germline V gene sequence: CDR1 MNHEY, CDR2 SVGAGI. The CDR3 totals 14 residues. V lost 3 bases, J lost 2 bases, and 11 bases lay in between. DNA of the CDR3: TGTGCCAGCAGTTATTCCGGGGAGCCCTACGAGCAGTACTTC. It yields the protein CASSYSGEPYEQYF.

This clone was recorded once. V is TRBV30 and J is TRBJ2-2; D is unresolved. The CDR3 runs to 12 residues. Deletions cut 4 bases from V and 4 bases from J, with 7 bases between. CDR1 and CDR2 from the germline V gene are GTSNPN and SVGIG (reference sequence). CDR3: CAWTWVTGELFF. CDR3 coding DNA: TGTGCCTGGACTTGGGTCACCGGGGAGCTGTTTTTT.

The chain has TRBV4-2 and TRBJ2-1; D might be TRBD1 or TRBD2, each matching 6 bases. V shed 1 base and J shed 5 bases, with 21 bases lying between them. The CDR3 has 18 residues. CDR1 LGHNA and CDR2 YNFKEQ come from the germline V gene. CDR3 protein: CASSQVAPLGGRDNEQFF. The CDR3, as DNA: TGTGCCAGCAGCCAAGTAGCCCCACTCGGGGGCAGGGACAATGAGCAGTTCTTC.

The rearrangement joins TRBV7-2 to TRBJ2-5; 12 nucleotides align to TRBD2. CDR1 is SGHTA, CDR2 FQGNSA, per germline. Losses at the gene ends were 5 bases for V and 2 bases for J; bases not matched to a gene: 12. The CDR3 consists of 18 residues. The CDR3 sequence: CASSPRLAGEIAQETQYF. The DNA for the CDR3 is TGTGCCAGCAGCCCTCGACTAGCGGGAGAAATCGCGCAAGAGACCCAGTACTTC.

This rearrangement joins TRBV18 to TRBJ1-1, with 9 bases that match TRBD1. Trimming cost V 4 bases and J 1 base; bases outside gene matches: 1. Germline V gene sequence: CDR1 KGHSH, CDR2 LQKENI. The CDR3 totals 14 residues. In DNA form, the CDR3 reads TGTGCCAGCTCACTGGGACAGGGGAACACTGAAGCTTTCTTT. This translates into CASSLGQGNTEAFF.

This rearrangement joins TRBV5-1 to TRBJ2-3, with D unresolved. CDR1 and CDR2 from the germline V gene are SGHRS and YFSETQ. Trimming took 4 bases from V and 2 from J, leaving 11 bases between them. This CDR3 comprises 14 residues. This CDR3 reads CASSRITHTDTQYF. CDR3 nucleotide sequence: TGCGCCAGCAGCCGAATAACTCACACAGATACGCAGTATTTT. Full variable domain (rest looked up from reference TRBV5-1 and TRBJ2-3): KAGVTQTPRYLIKTRGQQVTLSCSPISGHRSVSWYQQTPGQGLQFLFEYFSETQRNKGNFPGRFSGRQFSNSRSEMNVSTLELGDSALYLCASSRITHTDTQYFGPGTRLTVL.

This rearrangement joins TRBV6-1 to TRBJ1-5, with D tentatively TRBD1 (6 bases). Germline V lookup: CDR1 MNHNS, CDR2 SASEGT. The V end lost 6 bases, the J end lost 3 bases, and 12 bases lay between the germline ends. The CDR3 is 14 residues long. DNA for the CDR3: TGTGCCAGCAGCGTTGACAGGAACAATCAGCCCCAGCATTTT. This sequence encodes CASSVDRNNQPQHF.

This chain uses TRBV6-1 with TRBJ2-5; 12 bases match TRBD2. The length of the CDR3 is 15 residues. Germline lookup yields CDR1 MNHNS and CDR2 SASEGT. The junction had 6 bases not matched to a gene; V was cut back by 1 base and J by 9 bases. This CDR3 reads CASSEVGLAGGAQYF. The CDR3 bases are TGTGCCAGCAGTGAAGTCGGGCTAGCGGGAGGGGCCCAGTACTTC.

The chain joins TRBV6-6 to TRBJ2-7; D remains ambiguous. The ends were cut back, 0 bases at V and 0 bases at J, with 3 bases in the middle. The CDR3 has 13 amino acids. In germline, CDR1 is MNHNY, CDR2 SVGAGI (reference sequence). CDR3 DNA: TGTGCCAGCAGTTACTCTGTCTCCTACGAGCAGTACTTC. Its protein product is CASSYSVSYEQYF.

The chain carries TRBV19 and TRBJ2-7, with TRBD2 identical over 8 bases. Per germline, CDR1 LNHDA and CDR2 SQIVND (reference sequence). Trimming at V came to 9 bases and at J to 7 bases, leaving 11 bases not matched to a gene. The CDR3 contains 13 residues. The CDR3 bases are TGTGCCAGCACAACGGGGGGGGTGCGGGAGCAGTACTTC. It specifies CASTTGGVREQYF. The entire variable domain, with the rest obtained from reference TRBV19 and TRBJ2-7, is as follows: DGGITQSPKYLFRKEGQNVTLSCEQNLNHDAMYWYRQDPGQGLRLIYYSQIVNDFQKGDIAEGYSVSREKKESFPLTVTSAQKNPTAFYLCASTTGGVREQYFGPGTRLTVT.

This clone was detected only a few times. The CDR3 DNA reads TGTGCCAGCAGCACTCGGACAGGGGAGGGAGAGACCCAGTACTTC. The encoded protein is CASSTRTGEGETQYF. This chain joins TRBV7-2 and TRBJ2-5; 9 nucleotides line up with TRBD1. The junction had 8 bases not matched to a gene; V was cut back by 5 bases and J by 4 bases. Per the germline V gene, CDR1 is SGHTA and CDR2 is FQGNSA. There are 15 residues in the CDR3.

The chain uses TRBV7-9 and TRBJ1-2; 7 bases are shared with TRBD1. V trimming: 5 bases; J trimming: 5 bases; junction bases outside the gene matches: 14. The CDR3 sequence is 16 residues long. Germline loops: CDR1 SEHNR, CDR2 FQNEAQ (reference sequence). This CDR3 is CASSPGGTTGSYGYTF. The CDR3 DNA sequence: TGTGCCAGCAGCCCGGGGGGTACGACAGGGAGTTATGGCTACACCTTC.

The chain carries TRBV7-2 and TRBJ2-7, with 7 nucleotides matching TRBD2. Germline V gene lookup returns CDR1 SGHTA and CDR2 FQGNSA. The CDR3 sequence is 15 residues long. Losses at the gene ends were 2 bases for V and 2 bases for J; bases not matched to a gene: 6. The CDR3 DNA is TGTGCCAGCAGCTTAAAGCCTAGCGGCACCTACGAGCAGTACTTC. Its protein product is CASSLKPSGTYEQYF.

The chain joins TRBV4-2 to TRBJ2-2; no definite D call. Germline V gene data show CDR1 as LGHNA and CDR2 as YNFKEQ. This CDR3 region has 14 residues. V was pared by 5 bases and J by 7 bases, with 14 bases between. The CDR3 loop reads CASSLAGGRGELFF. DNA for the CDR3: TGTGCCAGCAGCTTGGCCGGCGGACGCGGGGAGCTGTTTTTT.

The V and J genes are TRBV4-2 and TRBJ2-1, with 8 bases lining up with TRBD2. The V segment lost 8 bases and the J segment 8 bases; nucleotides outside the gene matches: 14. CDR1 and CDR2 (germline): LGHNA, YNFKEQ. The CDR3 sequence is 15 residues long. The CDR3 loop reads CASERRTSKADEQFF. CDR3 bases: TGTGCCAGCGAAAGGAGGACTAGCAAGGCCGATGAGCAGTTCTTC.

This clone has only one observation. The DNA for the CDR3 is TGTGCCAGCAGCTTAGGGAAGGGCCCTTTGAACACTGAAGCTTTCTTT. Protein sequence: CASSLGKGPLNTEAFF. The chain links TRBV11-2 to TRBJ1-1; D gene unclear. CDR3 length: 16 residues. Trimming stripped 1 base from V and 0 bases from J, with 12 bases between. Per the germline V gene, CDR1 is SGHAT and CDR2 is FQNNGV.

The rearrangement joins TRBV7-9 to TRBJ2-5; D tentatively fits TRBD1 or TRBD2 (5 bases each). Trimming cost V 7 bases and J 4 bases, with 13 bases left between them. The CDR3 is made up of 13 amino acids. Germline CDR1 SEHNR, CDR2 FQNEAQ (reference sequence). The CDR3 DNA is TGTGCCAGCAAAAGGGGTGGGGGAGAGACCCAGTACTTC. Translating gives CASKRGGGETQYF.

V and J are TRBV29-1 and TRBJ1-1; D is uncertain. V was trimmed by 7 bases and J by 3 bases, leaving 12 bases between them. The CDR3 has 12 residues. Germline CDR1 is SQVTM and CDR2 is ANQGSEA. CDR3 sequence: CSALSGYTEAFF. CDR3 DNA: TGCAGCGCGTTGTCGGGGTACACTGAAGCTTTCTTT. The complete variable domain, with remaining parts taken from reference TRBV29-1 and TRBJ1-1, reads SAVISQKPSRDICQRGTSLTIQCQVDSQVTMMFWYRQQPGQSLTLIATANQGSEATYESGFVIDKFPISRPNLTFSTLTVSNMSPEDSSIYLCSALSGYTEAFFGQGTRLTVV.

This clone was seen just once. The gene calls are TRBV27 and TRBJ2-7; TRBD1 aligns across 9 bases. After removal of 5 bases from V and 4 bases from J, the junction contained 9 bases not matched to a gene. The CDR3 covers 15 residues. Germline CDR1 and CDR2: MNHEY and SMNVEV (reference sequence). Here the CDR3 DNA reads TGTGCCAGCAGTCTGAAGGTGGACAGGGGATACGAGCAGTACTTC. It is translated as CASSLKVDRGYEQYF.

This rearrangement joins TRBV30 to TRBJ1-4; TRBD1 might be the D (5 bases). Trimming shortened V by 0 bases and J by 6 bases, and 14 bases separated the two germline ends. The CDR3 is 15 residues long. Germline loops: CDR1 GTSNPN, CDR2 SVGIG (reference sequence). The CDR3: CAWSVPGGWDEKLFF. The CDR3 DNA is TGTGCCTGGAGTGTACCCGGGGGATGGGATGAAAAACTGTTTTTT.

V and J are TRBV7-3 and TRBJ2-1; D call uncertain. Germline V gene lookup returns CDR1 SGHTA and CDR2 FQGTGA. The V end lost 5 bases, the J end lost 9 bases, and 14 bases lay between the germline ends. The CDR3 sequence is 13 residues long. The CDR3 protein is CASSQVTGGEQFF. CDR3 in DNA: TGTGCCAGCAGCCAAGTTACGGGCGGTGAGCAGTTCTTC. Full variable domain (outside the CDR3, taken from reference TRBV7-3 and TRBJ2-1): GAGVSQTPSNKVTEKGKYVELRCDPISGHTALYWYRQSLGQGPEFLIYFQGTGAADDSGLPNDRFFAVRPEGSVSTLKIQRTERGDSAVYLCASSQVTGGEQFFGPGTRLTVL.

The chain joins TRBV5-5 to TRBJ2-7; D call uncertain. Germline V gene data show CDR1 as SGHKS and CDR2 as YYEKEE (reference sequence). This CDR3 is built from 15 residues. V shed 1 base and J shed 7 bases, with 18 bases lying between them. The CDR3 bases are TGTGCCAGCAGCTTGTTTGCTATCACCGTGGATGAGCAGTACTTC. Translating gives CASSLFAITVDEQYF.